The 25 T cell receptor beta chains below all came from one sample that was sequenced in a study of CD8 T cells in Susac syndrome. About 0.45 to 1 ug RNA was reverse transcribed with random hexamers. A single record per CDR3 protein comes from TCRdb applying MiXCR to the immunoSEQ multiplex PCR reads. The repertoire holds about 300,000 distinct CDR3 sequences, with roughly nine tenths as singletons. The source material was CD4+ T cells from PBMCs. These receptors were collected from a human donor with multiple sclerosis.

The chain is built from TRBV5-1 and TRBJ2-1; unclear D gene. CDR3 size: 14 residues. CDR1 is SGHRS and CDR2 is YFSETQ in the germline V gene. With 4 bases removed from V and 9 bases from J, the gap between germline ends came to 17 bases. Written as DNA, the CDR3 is TGCGCCAGCAGCCCACCTCTTCCCCTCAGTGAGCAGTTCTTC. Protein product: CASSPPLPLSEQFF.

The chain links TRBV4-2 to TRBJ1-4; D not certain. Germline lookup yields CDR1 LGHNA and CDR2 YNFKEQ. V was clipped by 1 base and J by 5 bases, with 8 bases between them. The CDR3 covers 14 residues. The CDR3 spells CASSQAATNEKLFF. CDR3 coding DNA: TGTGCCAGCAGCCAAGCCGCCACAAATGAAAAACTGTTTTTT.

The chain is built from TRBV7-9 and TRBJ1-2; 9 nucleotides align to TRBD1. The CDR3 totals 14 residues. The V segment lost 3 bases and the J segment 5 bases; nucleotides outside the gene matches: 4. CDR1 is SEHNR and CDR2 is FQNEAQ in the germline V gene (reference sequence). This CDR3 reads CASSFGTGWYGYTF. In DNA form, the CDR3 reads TGTGCCAGCAGCTTTGGGACAGGGTGGTATGGCTACACCTTC.

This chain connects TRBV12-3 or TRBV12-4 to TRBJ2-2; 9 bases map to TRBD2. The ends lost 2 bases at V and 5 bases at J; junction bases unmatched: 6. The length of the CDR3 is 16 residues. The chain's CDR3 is CASSLRAGGQTGELFF. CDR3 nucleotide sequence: TGTGCCAGCAGTTTACGTGCGGGGGGGCAGACCGGGGAGCTGTTTTTT.

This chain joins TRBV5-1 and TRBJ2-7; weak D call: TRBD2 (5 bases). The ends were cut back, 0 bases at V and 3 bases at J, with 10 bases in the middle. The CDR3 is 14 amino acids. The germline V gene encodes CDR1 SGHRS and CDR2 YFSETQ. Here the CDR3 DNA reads TGCGCCAGCAGCTTGGTGTTCGAGGGCTACGAGCAGTACTTC. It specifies CASSLVFEGYEQYF.

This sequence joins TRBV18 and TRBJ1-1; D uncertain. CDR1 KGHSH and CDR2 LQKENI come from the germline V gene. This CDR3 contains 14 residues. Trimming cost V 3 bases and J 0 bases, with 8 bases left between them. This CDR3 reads CASSPGDVNTEAFF. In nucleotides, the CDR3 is TGTGCCAGCTCACCGGGAGATGTGAACACTGAAGCTTTCTTT.

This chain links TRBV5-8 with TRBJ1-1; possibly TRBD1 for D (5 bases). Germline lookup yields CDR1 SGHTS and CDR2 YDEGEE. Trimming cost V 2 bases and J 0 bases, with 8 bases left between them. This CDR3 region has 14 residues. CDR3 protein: CASSFDRLNTEAFF. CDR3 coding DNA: TGTGCCAGCAGCTTCGACAGACTGAACACTGAAGCTTTCTTT.

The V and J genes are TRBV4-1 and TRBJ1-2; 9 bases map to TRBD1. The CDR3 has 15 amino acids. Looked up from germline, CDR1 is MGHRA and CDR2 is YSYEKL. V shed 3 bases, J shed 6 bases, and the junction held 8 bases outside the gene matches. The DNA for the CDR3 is TGCGCCAGCAGCCATCCGGGACAGGGCAAGAATGGCTACACCTTC. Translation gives CASSHPGQGKNGYTF.

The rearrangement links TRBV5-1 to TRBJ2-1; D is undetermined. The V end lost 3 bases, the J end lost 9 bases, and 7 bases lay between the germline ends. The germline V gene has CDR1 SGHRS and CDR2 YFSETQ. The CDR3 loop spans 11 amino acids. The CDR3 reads CASSSQSEQFF. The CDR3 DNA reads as TGCGCCAGCAGCTCTCAATCTGAGCAGTTCTTC.

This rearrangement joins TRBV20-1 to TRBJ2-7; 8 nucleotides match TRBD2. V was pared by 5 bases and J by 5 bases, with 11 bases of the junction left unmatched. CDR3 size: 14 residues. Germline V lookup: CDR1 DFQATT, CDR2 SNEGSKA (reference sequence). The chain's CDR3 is CSAGGTRGFHEQYF. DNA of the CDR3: TGCAGTGCTGGGGGGACTAGGGGTTTCCACGAGCAGTACTTC.

The CDR3 nucleotides read TGTGCCAGCAGCTTGCCAAGGGGAGGCACTGAAGCTTTCTTT. Translating gives CASSLPRGGTEAFF. V usage is TRBV5-4 and J usage is TRBJ1-1, with a weak D call TRBD1 (5 bases). Germline CDR1 is SGHNT and CDR2 is YYREEE (reference sequence). V dropped 1 base and J dropped 4 bases, with 11 bases sitting between them. The CDR3 is made up of 14 amino acids.

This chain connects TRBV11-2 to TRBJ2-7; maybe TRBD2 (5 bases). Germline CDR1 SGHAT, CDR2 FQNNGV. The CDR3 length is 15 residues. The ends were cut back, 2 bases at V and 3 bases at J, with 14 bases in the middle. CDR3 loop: CASSLRSRGLYEQYF. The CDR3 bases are TGTGCCAGCAGCTTAAGATCCCGGGGTCTCTACGAGCAGTACTTC.

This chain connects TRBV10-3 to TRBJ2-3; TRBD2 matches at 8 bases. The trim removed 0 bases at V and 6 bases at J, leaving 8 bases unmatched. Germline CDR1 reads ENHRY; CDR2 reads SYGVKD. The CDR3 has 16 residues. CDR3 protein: CAISESTGGPRDTQYF. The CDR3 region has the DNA TGTGCCATCAGTGAGTCAACGGGGGGGCCCAGGGATACGCAGTATTTT.

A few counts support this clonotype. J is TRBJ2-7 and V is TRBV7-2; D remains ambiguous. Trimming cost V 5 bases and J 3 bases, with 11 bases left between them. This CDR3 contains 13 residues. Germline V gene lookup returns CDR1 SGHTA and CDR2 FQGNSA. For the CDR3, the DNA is TGTGCCAGCAGCCCGAGCCGGAGCTACGAGCAGTACTTC. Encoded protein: CASSPSRSYEQYF.

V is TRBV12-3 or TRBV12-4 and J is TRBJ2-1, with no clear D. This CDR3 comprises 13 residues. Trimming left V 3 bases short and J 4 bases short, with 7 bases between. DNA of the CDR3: TGTGCCAGCAGTTTTGGCTCTTACAATGAGCAGTTCTTC. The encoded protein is CASSFGSYNEQFF.

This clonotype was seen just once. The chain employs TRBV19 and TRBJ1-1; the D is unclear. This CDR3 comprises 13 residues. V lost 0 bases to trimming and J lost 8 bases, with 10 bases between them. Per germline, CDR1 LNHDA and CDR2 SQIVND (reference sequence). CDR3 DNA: TGTGCCAGTAGTATAGATAGGGCAGCCGAAGCTTTCTTT. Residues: CASSIDRAAEAFF.

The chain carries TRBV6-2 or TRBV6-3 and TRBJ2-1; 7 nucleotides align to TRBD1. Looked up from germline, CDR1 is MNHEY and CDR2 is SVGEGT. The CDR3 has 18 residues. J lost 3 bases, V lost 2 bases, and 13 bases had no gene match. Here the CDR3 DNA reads TGTGCCAGCAGTTACAGGGGGCCGGACGAAGTTTACTACAATGAGCAGTTCTTC. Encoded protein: CASSYRGPDEVYYNEQFF.

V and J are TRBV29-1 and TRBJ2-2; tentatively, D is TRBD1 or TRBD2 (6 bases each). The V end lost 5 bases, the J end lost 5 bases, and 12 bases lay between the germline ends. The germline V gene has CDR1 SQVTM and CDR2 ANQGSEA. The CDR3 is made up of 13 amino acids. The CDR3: CSVSRGGTGELFF. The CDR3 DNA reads TGCAGCGTTTCCAGGGGAGGTACCGGGGAGCTGTTTTTT.

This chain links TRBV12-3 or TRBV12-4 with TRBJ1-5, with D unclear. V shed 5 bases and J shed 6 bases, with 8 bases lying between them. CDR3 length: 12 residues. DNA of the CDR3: TGTGCCAGCAGTGCAATGGTTCAGCCCCAGCATTTT. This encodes CASSAMVQPQHF.

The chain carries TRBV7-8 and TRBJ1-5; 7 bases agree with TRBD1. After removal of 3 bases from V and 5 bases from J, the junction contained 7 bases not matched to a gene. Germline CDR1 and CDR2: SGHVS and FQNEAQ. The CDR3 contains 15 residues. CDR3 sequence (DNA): TGTGCCAGCAGCTTCGGACAGGCTCCTTATCAGCCCCAGCATTTT. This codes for CASSFGQAPYQPQHF.

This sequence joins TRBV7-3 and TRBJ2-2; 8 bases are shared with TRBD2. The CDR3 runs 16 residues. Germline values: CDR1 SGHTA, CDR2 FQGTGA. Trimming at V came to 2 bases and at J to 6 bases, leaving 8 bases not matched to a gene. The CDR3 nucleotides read TGTGCCAGCAGCTTATTTAGTGGACTAGCCCCCGGGGAGCTGTTTTTT. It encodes CASSLFSGLAPGELFF.

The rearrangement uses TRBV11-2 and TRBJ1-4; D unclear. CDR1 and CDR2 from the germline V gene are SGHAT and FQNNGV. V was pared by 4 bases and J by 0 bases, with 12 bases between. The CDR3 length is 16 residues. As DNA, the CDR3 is TGTGCCAGCAGCTCACGCCCGGGAGCAACTAATGAAAAACTGTTTTTT. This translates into CASSSRPGATNEKLFF. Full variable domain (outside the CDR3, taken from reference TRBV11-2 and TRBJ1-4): EAGVAQSPRYKIIEKRQSVAFWCNPISGHATLYWYQQILGQGPKLLIQFQNNGVVDDSQLPKDRFSAERLKGVDSTLKIQPAKLEDSAVYLCASSSRPGATNEKLFFGSGTQLSVL.

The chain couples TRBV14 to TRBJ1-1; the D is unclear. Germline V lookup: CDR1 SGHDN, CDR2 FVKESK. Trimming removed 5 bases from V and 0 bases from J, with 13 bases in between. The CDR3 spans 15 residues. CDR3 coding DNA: TGTGCCAGCAGCTTTGGAGGCTCCATGAACACTGAAGCTTTCTTT. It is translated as CASSFGGSMNTEAFF. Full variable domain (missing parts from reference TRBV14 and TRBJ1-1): EAGVTQFPSHSVIEKGQTVTLRCDPISGHDNLYWYRRVMGKEIKFLLHFVKESKQDESGMPNNRFLAERTGGTYSTLKVQPAELEDSGVYFCASSFGGSMNTEAFFGQGTRLTVV.

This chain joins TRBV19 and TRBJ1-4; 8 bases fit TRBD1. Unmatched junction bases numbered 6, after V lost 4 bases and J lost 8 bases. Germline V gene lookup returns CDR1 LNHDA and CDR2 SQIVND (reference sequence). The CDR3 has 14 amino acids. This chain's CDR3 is CASSTWTGREKLFF. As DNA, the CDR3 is TGTGCCAGTAGTACCTGGACAGGGCGGGAAAAACTGTTTTTT.

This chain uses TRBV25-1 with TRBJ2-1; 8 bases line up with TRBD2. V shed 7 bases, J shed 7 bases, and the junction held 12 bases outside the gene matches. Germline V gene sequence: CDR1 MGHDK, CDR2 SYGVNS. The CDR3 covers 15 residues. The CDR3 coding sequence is TGTGCCAGCATAGGCGGCTTTGCTAGCGGGAATGAGCAGTTCTTC. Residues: CASIGGFASGNEQFF.